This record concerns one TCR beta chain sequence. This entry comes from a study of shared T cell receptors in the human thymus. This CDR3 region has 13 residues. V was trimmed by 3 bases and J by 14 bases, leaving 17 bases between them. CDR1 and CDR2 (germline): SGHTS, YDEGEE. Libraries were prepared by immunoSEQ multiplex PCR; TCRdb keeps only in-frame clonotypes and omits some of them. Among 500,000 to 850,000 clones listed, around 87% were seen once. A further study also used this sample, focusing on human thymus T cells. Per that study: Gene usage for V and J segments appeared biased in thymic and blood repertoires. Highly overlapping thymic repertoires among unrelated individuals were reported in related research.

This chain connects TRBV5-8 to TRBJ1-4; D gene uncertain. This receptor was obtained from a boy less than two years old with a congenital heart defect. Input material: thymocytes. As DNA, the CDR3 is TGTGCCAGCAGCTACGCACCAAGGAGTGGGCTGTTTTTT. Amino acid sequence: CASSYAPRSGLFF.